What follows are 5 T cell receptor beta chains derived from one specimen sequenced in a study of identical twins. TCRdb redid the calling of the 5' RACE reads with MiXCR, one entry per CDR3 protein. The table lists hundreds of thousands of distinct CDR3 sequences, less than 9% of them singletons. This same sample was also part of a study on yellow fever vaccine responses in identical twins.

Source material: memory (CD45RO+) T cells sorted from blood. Source of these receptors: a woman under 30 in good health.

This clonotype was detected ten times or more. The CDR3 ends on some other residue instead of the conserved phenylalanine or tryptophan, so this is likely a read error. It is unclear where the CDR3 begins or ends on the DNA, so no DNA is shown, and the CDR3 is as TCRdb lists it. The J gene is TRBJ2-7, the V gene TRBV12-3 or TRBV12-4; TRBD1 was called by the table and not checked on the DNA. Counting both end residues, the CDR3 totals 14 amino acids. CDR3 sequence reads: CASSTRAPPASPCT.

This clonotype occurred a few times. V and J are TRBV10-3 and TRBJ2-5; D is perhaps TRBD2 (5 bases). From germline, CDR1 is ENHRY and CDR2 SYGVKD. Between the trimmed V and J ends, which lost 2 bases and 5 bases, there was a span of 9 bases. The CDR3 spans 13 residues. The chain's CDR3 is CAISEGSWETQYF. CDR3 bases: TGTGCCATCAGTGAGGGGAGTTGGGAGACCCAGTACTTC.

This clonotype was detected ten times or more. The chain uses TRBV3-1 and TRBJ2-2, with D hard to call. The V gene's germline CDR1 is LGHDT and CDR2 YNNKEL (reference sequence). Trimming removed 2 bases at V and 5 bases at J, with 6 bases between. The CDR3 is made up of 13 amino acids. The CDR3: CASSQITTGELFF. In nucleotides, the CDR3 is TGTGCCAGCAGCCAAATCACGACCGGGGAGCTGTTTTTT.

The chain is built from TRBV15 and TRBJ1-4; D might be TRBD1 (6 bases). Trimming cost V 5 bases and J 0 bases, with 13 bases left between them. The CDR3 loop spans 16 amino acids. Looked up from germline, CDR1 is LNHNV and CDR2 is YYDKDF (reference sequence). In nucleotides, the CDR3 is TGTGCCACCAGCGTCGACAGGTCTGCAACTAATGAAAAACTGTTTTTT. Translating it yields CATSVDRSATNEKLFF.

This clonotype was detected ten times or more. The chain couples TRBV7-8 to TRBJ2-7, with D tentatively TRBD1 (6 bases). CDR3 length equals 18 residues. V was cut by 0 bases and J by 2 bases, with 20 bases left in between. Germline CDR1 is SGHVS and CDR2 is FQNEAQ. In DNA form, the CDR3 reads TGTGCCAGCAGCTTAGCCGCTACCCCGGGACACTATCCCTACGAGCAGTACGTC. Amino acids: CASSLAATPGHYPYEQYV.